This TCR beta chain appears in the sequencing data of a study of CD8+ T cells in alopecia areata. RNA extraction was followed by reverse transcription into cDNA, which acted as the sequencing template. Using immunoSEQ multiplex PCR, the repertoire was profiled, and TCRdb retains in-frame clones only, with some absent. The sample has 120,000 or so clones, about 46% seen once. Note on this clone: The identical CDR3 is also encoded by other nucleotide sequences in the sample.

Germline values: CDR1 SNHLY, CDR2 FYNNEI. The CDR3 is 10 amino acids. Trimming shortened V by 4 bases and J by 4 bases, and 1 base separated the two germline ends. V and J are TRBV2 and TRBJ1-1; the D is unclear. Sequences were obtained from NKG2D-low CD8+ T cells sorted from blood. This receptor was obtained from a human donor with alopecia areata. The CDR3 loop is CASSGTEAFF. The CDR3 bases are TGTGCCAGCAGTGGCACTGAAGCTTTCTTT.